This T cell receptor beta chain came from a study of T-cell memory formation after mild COVID-19. Whole-study context: The study found TCR clusters largely donor specific.

A single record per CDR3 protein comes from TCRdb applying MiXCR to the 5' RACE reads. The sample has roughly 550,000 distinct CDR3 sequences, roughly 21% seen once; the top ten hold under 15%. Input material: PBMCs or a T cell subset sorted from them (not recorded which). This clonotype originated in an adult woman who had mild COVID-19 (a few samples of this study predate the infection). Cell type and time point are not known.

The CDR3 DNA reads TGTGCCAGCAGTTACGCTCGGGGGGATGGCTACACCTTC. Its translation is CASSYARGDGYTF. The chain carries TRBV6-5 and TRBJ1-2; a weak D match, TRBD1 (5 bases). V was clipped by 2 bases and J by 6 bases, with 10 bases between them. This CDR3 is built from 13 residues. Per the germline V gene, CDR1 is MNHEY and CDR2 is SVGAGI.